The 20 T cell receptor beta chains given below trace back to one sample, sequenced in a study of shared clonotypes between healthy human individuals. The naive CD8 subset, CD45RO-negative cells positively selected for CCR7, excluded terminally differentiated effector memory CD45RA+ cells. Only in-frame clones appear in the TCRdb table, and some are missing; sequencing was by immunoSEQ multiplex PCR. This sample carries about 2.1 million clones, 90% to 95% of them seen once, and the ten largest clones take approximately 1.6%. Sequencing was performed on naive CD8+ T cells from PBMCs. Receptors originate from a young man in good health. Some clones in this sample may be carry-over from other donors' samples.

On this clone itself: Additional DNA sequences in this sample encode the identical CDR3. The rearrangement links TRBV9 to TRBJ2-1; 8 bases map to TRBD2. The CDR3 has 15 residues. Germline V gene lookup returns CDR1 SGDLS and CDR2 YYNGEE. The V and J ends lost 2 bases and 0 bases, in that order; junction bases with no gene match: 1. CDR3: CASSVSGTSYNEQFF. The CDR3 region has the DNA TGTGCCAGCAGCGTTAGCGGGACCTCCTACAATGAGCAGTTCTTC.

J is TRBJ2-7 and V is TRBV4-1, with 9 bases that match TRBD2. This CDR3 is built from 17 residues. Trimming took 0 bases from V and 0 from J; bases not matched to a gene: 6. Per the germline V gene, CDR1 is MGHRA and CDR2 is YSYEKL. CDR3 amino acids: CASSQDLGLATSYEQYF. The CDR3 DNA reads TGCGCCAGCAGCCAAGACCTAGGACTAGCGACCTCCTACGAGCAGTACTTC.

The chain carries TRBV30 and TRBJ2-2; D not certain. Trimming removed 4 bases at V and 5 bases at J, with 14 bases between. Per the germline V gene, CDR1 is GTSNPN and CDR2 is SVGIG (reference sequence). The CDR3 loop spans 14 amino acids. In nucleotides, the CDR3 is TGTGCCTGGACCGCAACGGCATGGACCGGGGAGCTGTTTTTT. Translating gives CAWTATAWTGELFF.

The V and J genes are TRBV28 and TRBJ1-1; D uncertain. Trimming removed 7 bases from V and 3 bases from J, with 9 bases in between. Germline V CDR1 and CDR2: MDHEN, SYDVKM. The CDR3 consists of 12 residues. The CDR3 DNA is TGTGCCAGCAATAAGGAGGACACTGAAGCTTTCTTT. It encodes CASNKEDTEAFF.

The chain employs TRBV6-5 and TRBJ1-1; 8 bases are a match to TRBD1. J gave up 4 bases and V 5 bases, and 6 bases lay outside the gene matches. This CDR3 spans 14 amino acids. Germline loops: CDR1 MNHEY, CDR2 SVGAGI. CDR3 nucleotide sequence: TGTGCCAGCAGTCCCCGGACAGGGATCACTGAAGCTTTCTTT. Protein sequence: CASSPRTGITEAFF.

The gene calls are TRBV7-2 and TRBJ2-7; D is undetermined. The V end was cut by 6 bases, the J end by 2 bases, with 11 bases between. The CDR3 loop spans 13 amino acids. Germline CDR1 and CDR2: SGHTA and FQGNSA. Here the CDR3 reads CASRYGPAYEQYF. The DNA for the CDR3 is TGTGCCAGCAGGTATGGCCCAGCCTACGAGCAGTACTTC.

This clone has only one observation. This chain uses TRBV19 with TRBJ2-3, with 8 bases matching TRBD2. This CDR3 is 12 amino acids long. CDR1 and CDR2 from the germline V gene are LNHDA and SQIVND (reference sequence). The J segment lost 8 bases and the V segment lost 8 bases, leaving 6 bases of the junction unmatched. The DNA of the CDR3 is TGTGCCAGTCGCCCCGCGGGAGGTACGCAGTATTTT. Translated: CASRPAGGTQYF.

The V gene is TRBV11-1, the J gene TRBJ2-1, with 10 bases fitting TRBD2. Looked up from germline, CDR1 is SGHAT and CDR2 is FQDESV (reference sequence). The CDR3 spans 15 residues. J lost 4 bases, V lost 4 bases, and 4 bases had no gene match. Here the CDR3 reads CASSSSGSTYNEQFF. Written as DNA, the CDR3 is TGTGCCAGCAGCTCTAGCGGGAGCACTTACAATGAGCAGTTCTTC.

The chain employs TRBV4-1 and TRBJ2-3; D is ambiguous. V was shortened by 1 base and J by 0 bases, with 8 bases between the two germline ends. Germline CDR1 and CDR2: MGHRA and YSYEKL. The CDR3 is 15 amino acids. In DNA, the CDR3 is TGCGCCAGCAGCCAAGTGATAGGAAGCACAGATACGCAGTATTTT. Its translation: CASSQVIGSTDTQYF.

This clone was recorded only once. The chain joins TRBV27 to TRBJ2-1, with TRBD1 matching 12 bases. There are 15 residues in the CDR3. The V and J ends lost 8 bases and 4 bases, in that order; junction bases with no gene match: 6. The germline gives CDR1 MNHEY, CDR2 SMNVEV (reference sequence). The CDR3 loop is CASAVGQGAYNEQFF. The DNA of the CDR3 is TGTGCCAGCGCGGTGGGACAGGGGGCTTACAATGAGCAGTTCTTC.

The CDR3 sequence is CASSPTLNNQPQHF. CDR3 nucleotides: TGTGCCAGCAGTCCCACATTAAACAATCAGCCCCAGCATTTT. V usage is TRBV27 and J usage is TRBJ1-5; D uncertain. CDR3 size: 14 residues. Trimming took 5 bases from V and 3 from J, leaving 11 bases between them. Germline CDR1 and CDR2: MNHEY and SMNVEV (reference sequence).

This clone was seen a few times. The CDR3 coding sequence is TGTGCCAGCTCACCACCGGAACAGTACGAGCAGTACTTC. Its translation: CASSPPEQYEQYF. V usage is TRBV18 and J usage is TRBJ2-7; D remains unclear. There are 13 residues in the CDR3. The V gene's germline CDR1 is KGHSH and CDR2 LQKENI. V lost 0 bases, J lost 4 bases, and 7 bases lay in between. The variable domain in full, with the rest retrieved from reference TRBV18 and TRBJ2-7, is NAGVMQNPRHLVRRRGQEARLRCSPMKGHSHVYWYRQLPEEGLKFMVYLQKENIIDESGMPKERFSAEFPKEGPSILRIQQVVRGDSAAYFCASSPPEQYEQYFGPGTRLTVT.

The rearrangement uses TRBV4-1 and TRBJ1-4; TRBD1 matches 7 bases. The CDR3 length is 16 residues. Losses at the gene ends were 3 bases for V and 0 bases for J; bases not matched to a gene: 4. The germline V gene encodes CDR1 MGHRA and CDR2 YSYEKL. In DNA, the CDR3 is TGCGCCAGCAGCCACCGAACAGGGGCAACTAATGAAAAACTGTTTTTT. It encodes CASSHRTGATNEKLFF.

This chain uses TRBV19 with TRBJ1-4; the match to TRBD1 covers 7 bases. CDR1 and CDR2 (germline): LNHDA, SQIVND (reference sequence). The CDR3 has 15 amino acids. The trim removed 6 bases at V and 8 bases at J, leaving 12 bases unmatched. CDR3 amino acids: CASRQGQRLGEKLFF. In DNA, the CDR3 is TGTGCCAGTAGGCAGGGACAGAGGCTCGGAGAAAAACTGTTTTTT.

The J gene is TRBJ1-1, the V gene TRBV5-6; D is uncertain. Germline lookup yields CDR1 SGHDT and CDR2 YYEEEE. The CDR3 sequence is 14 residues long. The germline V and J ends were trimmed by 0 bases and 3 bases, with 9 bases remaining between them. The CDR3 here is CASSLGRVDTEAFF. For the CDR3, the DNA is TGTGCCAGCAGCTTGGGTAGAGTGGACACTGAAGCTTTCTTT.

The chain employs TRBV19 and TRBJ2-5; 14 bases are shared with TRBD2. Germline trimming cut 3 bases from V and 5 bases from J; bases unmatched to any gene: 8. The CDR3 runs to 17 residues. CDR1 LNHDA and CDR2 SQIVND come from the germline V gene (reference sequence). The CDR3 nucleotides read TGTGCCAGTAGTATTAGACTAGCGGGAGGGCCTGATGAGACCCAGTACTTC. This codes for CASSIRLAGGPDETQYF.

This chain uses TRBV15 with TRBJ1-5; D is ambiguous. The CDR3 sequence is 13 residues long. The V and J ends lost 5 bases and 6 bases respectively, with 11 bases between them. CDR1 is LNHNV, CDR2 YYDKDF, per germline (reference sequence). The DNA for the CDR3 is TGTGCCACCAGCCCCAGAGTGGGTCAGCCCCAGCATTTT. Its protein product is CATSPRVGQPQHF.

The CDR3 loop is CASTAELAGEYNEQFF. In nucleotides, the CDR3 is TGTGCCAGTACCGCTGAACTAGCGGGGGAATACAATGAGCAGTTCTTC. V and J are TRBV19 and TRBJ2-1; 11 bases line up with TRBD2. V lost 7 bases, J lost 4 bases, and 9 bases stayed unmatched. CDR1 and CDR2 from the germline V gene are LNHDA and SQIVND (reference sequence). This CDR3 has 16 amino acids.

The chain employs TRBV10-3 and TRBJ1-1; TRBD1 agrees at 9 bases. CDR1 and CDR2 from the germline V gene are ENHRY and SYGVKD. V lost 3 bases, J lost 0 bases, and 2 bases stayed unmatched. The CDR3 extends over 15 amino acids. The CDR3 spells CAISDGTGLNTEAFF. The CDR3 DNA reads TGTGCCATCAGTGACGGGACAGGGCTGAACACTGAAGCTTTCTTT.

The chain has TRBV25-1 and TRBJ2-5; D unresolved. The germline gives CDR1 MGHDK, CDR2 SYGVNS. CDR3 length: 14 amino acids. The V end was cut by 3 bases, the J end by 5 bases, with 13 bases between. The DNA of the CDR3 is TGTGCCAGCAGTGACTCAGGAGTACGGGAGACCCAGTACTTC. It codes for CASSDSGVRETQYF.